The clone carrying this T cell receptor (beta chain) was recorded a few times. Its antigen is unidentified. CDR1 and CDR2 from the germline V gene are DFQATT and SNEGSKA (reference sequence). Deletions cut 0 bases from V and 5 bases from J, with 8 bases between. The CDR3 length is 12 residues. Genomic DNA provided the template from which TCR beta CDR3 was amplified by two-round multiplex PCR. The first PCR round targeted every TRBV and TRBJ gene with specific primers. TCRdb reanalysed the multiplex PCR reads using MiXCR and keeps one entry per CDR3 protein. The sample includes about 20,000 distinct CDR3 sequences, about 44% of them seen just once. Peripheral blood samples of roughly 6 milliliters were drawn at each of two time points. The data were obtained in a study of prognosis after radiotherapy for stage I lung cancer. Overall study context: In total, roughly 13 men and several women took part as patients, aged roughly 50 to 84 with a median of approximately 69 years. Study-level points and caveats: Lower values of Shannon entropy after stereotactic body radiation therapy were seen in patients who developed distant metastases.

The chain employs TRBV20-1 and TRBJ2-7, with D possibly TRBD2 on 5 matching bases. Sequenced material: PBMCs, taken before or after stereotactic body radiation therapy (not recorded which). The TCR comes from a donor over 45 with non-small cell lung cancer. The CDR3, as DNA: TGCAGTGCTAGAGAAGACGGGAACGAGCAGTACTTC. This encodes CSAREDGNEQYF.